The rows below give T cell receptor beta chains drawn from one sample of a study of T-cell reconstitution after alpha-beta-depleted transplantation in children. TCRdb reprocessed the PCR reads with MiXCR, giving one entry per CDR3 protein. The table includes 280,000 or so distinct CDR3 sequences, about 9.9% detected once. The sample was peripheral blood, taken 180 days after TCRalphabeta/CD19-depleted stem cell transplant. The receptors originated from a male patient under 10 years old who had a stem cell transplant for chronic granulomatous disease, so the T cells may come from the graft donor. Both conserved end residues are trimmed from each CDR3. Fields, in order: CDR3 length, V gene, CDR3 protein.

length: 12; V: TRBV5-1; CDR3: ASSLTGLNEKLF
length: 14; V: TRBV9; CDR3: ASSVAPGGPVDTQY
length: 13; V: TRBV7-3; CDR3: ASSPTTGIQETQY
length: 10; V: TRBV28; CDR3: ASSILGDGYT
length: 12; V: TRBV6-1; CDR3: ASKTQEESYGYT
length: 14; V: TRBV7-9; CDR3: ASSLGSGSRQNGYT
length: 14; V: TRBV5-1; CDR3: ASSYGGTSGTDTQY
length: 17; V: TRBV6-5; CDR3: ACCFLKGGRGYSNQPQH
length: 16; V: TRBV5-6; CDR3: ASSYYPLAGGGNNEQF
length: 8; V: TRBV10-3; CDR3: AIGTDTQY